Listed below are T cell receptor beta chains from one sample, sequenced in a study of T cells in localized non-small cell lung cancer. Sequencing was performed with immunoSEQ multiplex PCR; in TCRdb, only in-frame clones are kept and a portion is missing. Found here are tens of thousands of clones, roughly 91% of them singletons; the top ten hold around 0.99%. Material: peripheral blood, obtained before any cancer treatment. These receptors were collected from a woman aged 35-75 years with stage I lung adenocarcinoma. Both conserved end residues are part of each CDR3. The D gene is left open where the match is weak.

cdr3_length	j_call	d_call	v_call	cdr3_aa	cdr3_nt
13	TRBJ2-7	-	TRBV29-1	CSVATPGPYEQYF	TGCAGCGTCGCAACTCCGGGGCCCTACGAGCAGTACTTC
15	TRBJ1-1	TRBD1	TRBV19	CASSQGAGVGTEAFF	TGTGCCAGTAGTCAGGGGGCGGGAGTAGGTACTGAAGCTTTCTTT
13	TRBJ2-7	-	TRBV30	CAWSVSADVEQYF	TGTGCCTGGAGTGTAAGTGCAGACGTAGAGCAGTACTTC
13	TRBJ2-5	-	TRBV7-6	CASSLGQKETQYF	TGTGCCAGCAGCTTAGGACAGAAAGAGACCCAGTACTTC
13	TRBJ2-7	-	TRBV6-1	CASAKGPSYEQYF	TGTGCCAGCGCAAAAGGGCCCTCTTACGAGCAGTACTTC
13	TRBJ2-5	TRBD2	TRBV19	CASRAGGQETQYF	TGTGCCAGCCGGGCGGGGGGGCAAGAGACCCAGTACTTC
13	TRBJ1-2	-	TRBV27	CASGSGPNYGYTF	TGTGCCAGCGGGTCAGGCCCAAACTATGGCTACACCTTC
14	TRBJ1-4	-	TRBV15	CATSRGQGVEKLFF	TGTGCCACCAGCAGAGGGCAGGGCGTTGAAAAACTGTTTTTT
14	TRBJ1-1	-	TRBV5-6	CASSLVRANTEAFF	TGTGCCAGCAGCTTGGTTAGGGCAAACACTGAAGCTTTCTTT
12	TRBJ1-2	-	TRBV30	CAWTTTGYGYTF	TGTGCCTGGACCACGACGGGCTATGGCTACACCTTC
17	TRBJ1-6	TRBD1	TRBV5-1	CASSLGPDRVLISPLHF	TGCGCCAGCAGCTTGGGGCCGGACAGGGTTTTAATTTCACCCCTCCACTTT
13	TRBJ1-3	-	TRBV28	CASSSPHRNTIYF	TGTGCCAGCAGCTCCCCTCATCGAAACACCATATATTTT
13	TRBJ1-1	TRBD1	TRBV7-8	CASGGQGDTEAFF	TGTGCCAGCGGCGGACAGGGGGACACTGAAGCTTTCTTT
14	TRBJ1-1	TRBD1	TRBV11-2	CASSFGTGGAQAFF	TGTGCCAGCAGCTTCGGAACAGGGGGGGCCCAAGCTTTCTTT
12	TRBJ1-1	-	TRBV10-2	CASSQGNTEAFF	TGCGCCAGCAGCCAGGGTAACACTGAAGCTTTCTTT
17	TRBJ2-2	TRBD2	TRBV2	CASTVGLAGGGTGELFF	TGTGCCAGCACAGTGGGACTAGCGGGAGGAGGGACCGGGGAGCTGTTTTTT
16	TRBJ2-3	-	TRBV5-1	CASSLRGPGNTDTQYF	TGCGCCAGCAGCCTCAGGGGCCCCGGGAACACAGATACGCAGTATTTT
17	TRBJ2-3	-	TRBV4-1	CASSQDPPAVGTDTQYF	TGCGCCAGCAGCCAAGATCCCCCAGCGGTGGGCACAGATACGCAGTATTTT
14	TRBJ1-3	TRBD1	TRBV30	CAWSVTGSGNTIYF	TGTGCCTGGAGCGTGACAGGGAGTGGAAACACCATATATTTT
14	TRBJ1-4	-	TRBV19	CASSIDRTNEKLFF	TGTGCCAGTAGTATCGACAGGACTAATGAAAAACTGTTTTTT
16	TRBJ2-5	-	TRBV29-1	CSASMPPGRYQETQYF	TGCAGCGCATCTATGCCCCCGGGGAGGTACCAAGAGACCCAGTACTTC
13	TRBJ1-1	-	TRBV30	CAWSVSQNTEAFF	TGTGCCTGGAGTGTGAGTCAGAACACTGAAGCTTTCTTT
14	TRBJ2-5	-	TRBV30	CAWSATRGRETQYF	TGTGCCTGGAGTGCTACCCGGGGCAGGGAGACCCAGTACTTC
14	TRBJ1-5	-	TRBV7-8	CASSSLGSNQPQHF	TGTGCCAGCAGCTCCTTAGGAAGCAATCAGCCCCAGCATTTT
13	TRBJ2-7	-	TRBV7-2	CASSTQQNYEQYF	TGTGCCAGCAGCACGCAACAGAATTACGAGCAGTACTTC
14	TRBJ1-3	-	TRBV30	CAWSPTVSGNTIYF	TGTGCCTGGAGTCCGACAGTTTCTGGAAACACCATATATTTT
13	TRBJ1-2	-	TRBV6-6	CASSGTGPRGYTF	TGTGCCAGCAGTGGGACGGGACCTCGAGGCTACACCTTC
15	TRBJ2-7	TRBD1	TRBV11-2	CASSLLGQANYEQYF	TGTGCCAGCAGCTTACTAGGACAGGCTAACTACGAGCAGTACTTC
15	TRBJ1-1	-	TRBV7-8	CASSPSRTAYTEAFF	TGTGCCAGCAGCCCTTCCCGGACAGCATACACTGAAGCTTTCTTT
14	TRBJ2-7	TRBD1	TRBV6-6	CASSGQAGPYEQYF	TGTGCCAGCTCAGGACAGGCTGGGCCCTACGAGCAGTACTTC
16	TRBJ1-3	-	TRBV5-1	CASSLEQVGSGNTIYF	TGCGCCAGCAGCTTGGAACAGGTTGGCTCTGGAAACACCATATATTTT
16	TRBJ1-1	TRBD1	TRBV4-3	CASSQGDPGTGTEAFF	TGCGCCAGCAGCCAAGGGGATCCCGGGACAGGCACTGAAGCTTTCTTT